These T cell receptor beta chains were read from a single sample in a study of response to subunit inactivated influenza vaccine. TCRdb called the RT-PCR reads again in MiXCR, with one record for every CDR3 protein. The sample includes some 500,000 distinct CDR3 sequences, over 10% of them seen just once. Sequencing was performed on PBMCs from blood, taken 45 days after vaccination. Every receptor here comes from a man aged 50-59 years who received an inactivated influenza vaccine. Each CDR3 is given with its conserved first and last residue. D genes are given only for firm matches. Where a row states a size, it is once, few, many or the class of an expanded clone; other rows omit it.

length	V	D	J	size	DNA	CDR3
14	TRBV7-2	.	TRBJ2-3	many	TGTGCCAGCAGCCCCTCAGGGACCGAGGCTACGCAGTATTTT	CASSPSGTEATQYF
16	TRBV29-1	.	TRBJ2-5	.	TGCAGCGTTGAAGATCTCCAGTGGACAGACCAAGAGACCCAGTACTTC	CSVEDLQWTDQETQYF
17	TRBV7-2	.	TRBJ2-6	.	TGTGCCAGCAGCTTAGGGCAGGCCGCCTCTGGGGCCAACGTCCTGACTTTC	CASSLGQAASGANVLTF
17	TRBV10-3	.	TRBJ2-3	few	TGTGCCATCAGTACCTATAAGGAGGGGAGATGGACAGATACGCAGTATTTT	CAISTYKEGRWTDTQYF
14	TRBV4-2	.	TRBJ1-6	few	TGTGCCAGCAGCCAAACCCGTCATAATTCACCCCTCCACTTT	CASSQTRHNSPLHF
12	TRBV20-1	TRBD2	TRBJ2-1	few	TGCAGTGACAGCGGGAGAGCAAATGAGCAGTTCTTC	CSDSGRANEQFF
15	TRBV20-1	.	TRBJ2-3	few	TGCAGTGCTGTTAGCGGAGATTCTAGCACAGATACGCAGTATTTT	CSAVSGDSSTDTQYF
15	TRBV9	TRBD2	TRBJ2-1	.	TGTGCCAGCAGCTCCGCTGGCGGGGGGTACAATGAGCAGTTCTTC	CASSSAGGGYNEQFF
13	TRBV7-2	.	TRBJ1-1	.	TGTGCCAGCAGCTCGATCTACGGCACTGAAGCTTTCTTT	CASSSIYGTEAFF
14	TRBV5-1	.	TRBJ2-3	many	TGCGCCAGCAGCTTTTCCGGGACCACAGATACGCAGTATTTT	CASSFSGTTDTQYF
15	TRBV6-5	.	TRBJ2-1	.	TGTGCCAGCAGTTATAGGGGATTGACCTACAATGAGCAGTTCTTC	CASSYRGLTYNEQFF
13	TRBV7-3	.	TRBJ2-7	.	TGTGCCAGCAGCCGAAAACCCCGTGAGGAGCAGTACTTC	CASSRKPREEQYF
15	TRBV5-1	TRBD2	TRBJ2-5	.	TGCGCCAGCGGACTCAGCGGGAGGGCCGGGGAGACCCAGTACTTC	CASGLSGRAGETQYF
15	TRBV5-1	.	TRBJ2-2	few	TGCGCCAGCAGTTTGTTACAGGCGAACACCGGGGAGCTGTTTTTT	CASSLLQANTGELFF
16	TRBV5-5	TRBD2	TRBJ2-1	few	TGTGCCAGCAGCCCGTCGGGTAGCGGGAGCCACAATGAGCAGTTCTTC	CASSPSGSGSHNEQFF
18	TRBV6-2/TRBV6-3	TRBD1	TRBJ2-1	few	TGTGCCAGCAGTAATCGGGACAGGGGGCTTCGTCCCCACAATGAGCAGTTCTTC	CASSNRDRGLRPHNEQFF
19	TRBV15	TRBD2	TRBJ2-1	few	TGTGCCACCAGCAGAGGAGGGAGACTAGCGGGGGGAACTTACAATGAGCAGTTCTTC	CATSRGGRLAGGTYNEQFF
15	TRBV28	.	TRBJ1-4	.	TGTGCCAGCAGTTTCCCACTACGGAGGGCCGAAAAACTGTTTTTT	CASSFPLRRAEKLFF
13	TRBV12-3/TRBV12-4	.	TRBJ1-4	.	TGTGCCAGCAGGAGAGGGGTTAATGAAAAACTGTTTTTT	CASRRGVNEKLFF
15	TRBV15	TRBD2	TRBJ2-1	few	TGTGCCACCAGCAGTGGTACTAGCGGGAATGATGAGCAGTTCTTC	CATSSGTSGNDEQFF
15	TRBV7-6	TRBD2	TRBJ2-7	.	TGTGCCAGCAGTTCCGTAGCGGGAGGCTATTACGAGCAGTACTTC	CASSSVAGGYYEQYF
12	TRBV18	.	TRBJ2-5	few	TGTGCCAGCTCACCACTCGTCGAGACCCAGTACTTC	CASSPLVETQYF
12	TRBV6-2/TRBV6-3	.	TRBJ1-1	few	TGTGCCAGCAGTTACGCCTACGATAAAGCTTTCTTT	CASSYAYDKAFF